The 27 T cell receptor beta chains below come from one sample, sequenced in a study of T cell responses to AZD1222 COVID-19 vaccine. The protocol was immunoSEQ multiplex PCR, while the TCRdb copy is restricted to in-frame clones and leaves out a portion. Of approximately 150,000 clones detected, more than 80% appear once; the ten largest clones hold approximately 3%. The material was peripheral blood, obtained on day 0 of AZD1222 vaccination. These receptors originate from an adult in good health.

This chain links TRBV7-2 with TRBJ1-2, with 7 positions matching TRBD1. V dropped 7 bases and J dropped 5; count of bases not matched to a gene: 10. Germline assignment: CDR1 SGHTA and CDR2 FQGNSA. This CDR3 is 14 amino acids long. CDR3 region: CASIPDRVFYGYTF. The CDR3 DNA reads TGTGCCAGCATCCCCGACAGGGTCTTTTATGGCTACACCTTC.

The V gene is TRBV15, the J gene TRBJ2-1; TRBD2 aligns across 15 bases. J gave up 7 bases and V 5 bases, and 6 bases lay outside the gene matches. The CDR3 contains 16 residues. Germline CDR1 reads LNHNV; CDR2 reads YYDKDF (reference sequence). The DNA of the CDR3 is TGTGCCACCAGCCCCTTAGGGACTAGCGGGAGGAATGAGCAGTTCTTC. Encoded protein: CATSPLGTSGRNEQFF.

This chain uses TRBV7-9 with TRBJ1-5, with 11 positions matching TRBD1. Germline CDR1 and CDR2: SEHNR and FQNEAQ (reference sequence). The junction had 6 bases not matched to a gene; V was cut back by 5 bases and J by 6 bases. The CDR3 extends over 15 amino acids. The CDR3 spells CASSPGTGGGQPQHF. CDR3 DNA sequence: TGTGCCAGCAGCCCCGGGACAGGGGGAGGTCAGCCCCAGCATTTT.

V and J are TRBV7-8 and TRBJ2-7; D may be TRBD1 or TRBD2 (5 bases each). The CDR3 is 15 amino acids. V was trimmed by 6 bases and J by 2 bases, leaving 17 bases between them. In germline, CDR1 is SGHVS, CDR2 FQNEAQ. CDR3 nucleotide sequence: TGTGCCAGCAGACTGGCGGGCCGGGGCGCCTACGAGCAGTACTTC. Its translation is CASRLAGRGAYEQYF.

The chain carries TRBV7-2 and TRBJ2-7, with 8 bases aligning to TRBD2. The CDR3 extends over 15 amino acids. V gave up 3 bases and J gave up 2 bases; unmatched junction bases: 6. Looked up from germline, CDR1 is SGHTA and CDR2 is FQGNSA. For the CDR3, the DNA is TGTGCCAGCAGCTTGGGGACTAGTGACACCTACGAGCAGTACTTC. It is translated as CASSLGTSDTYEQYF.

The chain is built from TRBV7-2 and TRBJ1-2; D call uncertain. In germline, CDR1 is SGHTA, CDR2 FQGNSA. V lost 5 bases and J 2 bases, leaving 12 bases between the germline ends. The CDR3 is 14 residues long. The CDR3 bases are TGTGCCAGCAGCCGGGAGGGCTCCAACTATGGCTACACCTTC. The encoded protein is CASSREGSNYGYTF.

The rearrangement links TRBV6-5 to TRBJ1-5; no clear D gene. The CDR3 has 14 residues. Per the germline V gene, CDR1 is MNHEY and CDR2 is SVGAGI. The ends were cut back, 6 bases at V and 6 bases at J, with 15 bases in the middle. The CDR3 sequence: CASSPRWGSQPQHF. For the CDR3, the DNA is TGTGCCAGCAGCCCAAGATGGGGAAGTCAGCCCCAGCATTTT.

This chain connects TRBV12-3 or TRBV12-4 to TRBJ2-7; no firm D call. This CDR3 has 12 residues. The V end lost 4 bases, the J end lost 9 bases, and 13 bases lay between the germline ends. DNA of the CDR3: TGTGCCAGCAGTTCGGGCCACTCAGGGCAGTACTTC. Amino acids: CASSSGHSGQYF.

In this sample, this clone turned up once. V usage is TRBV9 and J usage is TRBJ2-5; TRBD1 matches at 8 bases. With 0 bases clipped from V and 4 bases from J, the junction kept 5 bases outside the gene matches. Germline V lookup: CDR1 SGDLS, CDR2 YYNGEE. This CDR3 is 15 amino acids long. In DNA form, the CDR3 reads TGTGCCAGCAGCGTAGTGGGGACAGGTAGAGAGACCCAGTACTTC. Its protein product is CASSVVGTGRETQYF.

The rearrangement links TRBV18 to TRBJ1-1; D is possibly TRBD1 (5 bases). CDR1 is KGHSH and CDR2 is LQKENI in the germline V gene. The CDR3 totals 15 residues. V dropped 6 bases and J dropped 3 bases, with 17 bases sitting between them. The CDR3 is CASSVVAGLDTEAFF. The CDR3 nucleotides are TGTGCCAGCTCGGTGGTGGCAGGGTTGGACACTGAAGCTTTCTTT. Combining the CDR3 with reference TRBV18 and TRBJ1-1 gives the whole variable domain NAGVMQNPRHLVRRRGQEARLRCSPMKGHSHVYWYRQLPEEGLKFMVYLQKENIIDESGMPKERFSAEFPKEGPSILRIQQVVRGDSAAYFCASSVVAGLDTEAFFGQGTRLTVV.

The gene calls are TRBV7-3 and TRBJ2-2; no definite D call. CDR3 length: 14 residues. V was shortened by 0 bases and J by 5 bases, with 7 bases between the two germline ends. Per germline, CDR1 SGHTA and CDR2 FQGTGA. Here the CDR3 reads CASSLTWGTGELFF. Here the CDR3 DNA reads TGTGCCAGCAGCTTAACGTGGGGTACCGGGGAGCTGTTTTTT.

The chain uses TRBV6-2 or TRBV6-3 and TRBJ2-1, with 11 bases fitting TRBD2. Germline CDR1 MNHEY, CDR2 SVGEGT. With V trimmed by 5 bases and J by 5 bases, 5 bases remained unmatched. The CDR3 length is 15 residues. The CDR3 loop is CASSDGTSGNNEQFF. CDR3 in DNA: TGTGCCAGCAGTGACGGGACTAGCGGAAACAATGAGCAGTTCTTC.

The CDR3 loop reads CASRTSGTYEQYF. The DNA of the CDR3 is TGTGCCAGCAGGACTAGCGGGACCTACGAGCAGTACTTC. The gene calls are TRBV6-6 and TRBJ2-7, with 11 positions matching TRBD2. The length of the CDR3 is 13 residues. The germline CDR1 and CDR2 sequences are MNHNY and SVGAGI (reference sequence). J was trimmed by 2 bases and V by 6 bases; bases with no gene match: 0.

CDR3 bases: TGTGCCAGCAGTTTACAAAATCAAGAGACCCAGTACTTC. Its protein product is CASSLQNQETQYF. This chain links TRBV12-3 or TRBV12-4 with TRBJ2-5; D gene ambiguous. V was pared by 2 bases and J by 2 bases, with 6 bases between. The length of the CDR3 is 13 residues.

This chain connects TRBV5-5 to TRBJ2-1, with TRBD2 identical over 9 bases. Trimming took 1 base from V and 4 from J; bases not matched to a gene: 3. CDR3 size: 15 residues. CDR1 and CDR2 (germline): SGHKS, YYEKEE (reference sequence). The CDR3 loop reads CASSLSSGGYNEQFF. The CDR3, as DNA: TGTGCCAGCAGCTTGTCCAGCGGGGGGTACAATGAGCAGTTCTTC. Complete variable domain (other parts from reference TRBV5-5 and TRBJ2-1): DAGVTQSPTHLIKTRGQQVTLRCSPISGHKSVSWYQQVLGQGPQFIFQYYEKEERGRGNFPDRFSARQFPNYSSELNVNALLLGDSALYLCASSLSSGGYNEQFFGPGTRLTVL.

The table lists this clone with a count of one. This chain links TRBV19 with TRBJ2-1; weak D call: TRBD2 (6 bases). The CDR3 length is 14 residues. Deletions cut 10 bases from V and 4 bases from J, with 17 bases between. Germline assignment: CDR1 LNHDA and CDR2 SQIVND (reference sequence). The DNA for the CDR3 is TGTGCCACCCTCGGGGGTGGGGATTACAATGAGCAGTTCTTC. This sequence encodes CATLGGGDYNEQFF. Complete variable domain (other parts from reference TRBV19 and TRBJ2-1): DGGITQSPKYLFRKEGQNVTLSCEQNLNHDAMYWYRQDPGQGLRLIYYSQIVNDFQKGDIAEGYSVSREKKESFPLTVTSAQKNPTAFYLCATLGGGDYNEQFFGPGTRLTVL.

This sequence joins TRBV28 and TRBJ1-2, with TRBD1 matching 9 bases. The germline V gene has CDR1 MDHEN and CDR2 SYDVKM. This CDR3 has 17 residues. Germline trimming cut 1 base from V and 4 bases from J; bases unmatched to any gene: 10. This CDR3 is CASSLSDRGLMSYGYTF. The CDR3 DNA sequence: TGTGCCAGCAGTTTATCCGACAGGGGGTTAATGTCCTATGGCTACACCTTC.

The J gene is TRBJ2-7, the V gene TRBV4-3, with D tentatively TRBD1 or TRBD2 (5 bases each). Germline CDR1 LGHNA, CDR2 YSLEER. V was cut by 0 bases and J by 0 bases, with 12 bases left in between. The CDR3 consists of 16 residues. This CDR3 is CASSQEAGASSYEQYF. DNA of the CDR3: TGCGCCAGCAGCCAAGAAGCCGGGGCCAGCTCCTACGAGCAGTACTTC.

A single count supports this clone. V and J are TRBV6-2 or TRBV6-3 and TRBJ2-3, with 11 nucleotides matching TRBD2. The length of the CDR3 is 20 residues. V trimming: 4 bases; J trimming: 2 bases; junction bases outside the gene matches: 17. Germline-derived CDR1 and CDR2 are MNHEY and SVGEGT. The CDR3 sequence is CASSSPRVAGGPVDTDTQYF. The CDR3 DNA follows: TGTGCCAGCAGTTCCCCCCGGGTAGCGGGGGGGCCGGTAGACACAGATACGCAGTATTTT.

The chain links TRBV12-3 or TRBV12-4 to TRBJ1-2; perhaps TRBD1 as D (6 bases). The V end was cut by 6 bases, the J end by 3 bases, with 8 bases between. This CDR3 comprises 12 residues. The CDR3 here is CASSRGHYGYTF. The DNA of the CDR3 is TGTGCCAGCAGCCGGGGGCACTATGGCTACACCTTC.

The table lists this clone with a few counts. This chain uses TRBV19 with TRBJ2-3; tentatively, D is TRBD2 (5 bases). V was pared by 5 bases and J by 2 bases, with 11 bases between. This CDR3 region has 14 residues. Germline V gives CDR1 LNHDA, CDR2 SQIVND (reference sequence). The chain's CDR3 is CASSLADYTDTQYF. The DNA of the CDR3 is TGTGCCAGTAGTTTAGCAGACTACACAGATACGCAGTATTTT.

Here the CDR3 reads CASTKGNSPLHF. Here the CDR3 DNA reads TGTGCCAGCACGAAGGGGAATTCACCCCTCCACTTT. The rearrangement joins TRBV9 to TRBJ1-6, with D possibly TRBD1 on 5 matching bases. Germline CDR1 reads SGDLS; CDR2 reads YYNGEE. The CDR3 runs 12 residues. Deletions cut 6 bases from V and 7 bases from J, with 8 bases between.

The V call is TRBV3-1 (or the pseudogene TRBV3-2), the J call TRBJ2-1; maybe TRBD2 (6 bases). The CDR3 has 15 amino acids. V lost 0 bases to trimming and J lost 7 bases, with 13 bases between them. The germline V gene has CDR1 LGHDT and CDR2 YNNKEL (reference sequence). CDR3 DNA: TGTGCCAGCAGCCAAGAACGGACGGGGGATAATGAGCAGTTCTTC. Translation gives CASSQERTGDNEQFF.

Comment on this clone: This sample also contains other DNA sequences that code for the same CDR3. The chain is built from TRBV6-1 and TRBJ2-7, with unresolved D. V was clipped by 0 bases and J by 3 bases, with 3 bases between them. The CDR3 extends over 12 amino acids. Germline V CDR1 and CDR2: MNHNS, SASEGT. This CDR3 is CASSEAGYEQYF. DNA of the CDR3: TGTGCCAGCAGTGAAGCGGGCTACGAGCAGTACTTC.

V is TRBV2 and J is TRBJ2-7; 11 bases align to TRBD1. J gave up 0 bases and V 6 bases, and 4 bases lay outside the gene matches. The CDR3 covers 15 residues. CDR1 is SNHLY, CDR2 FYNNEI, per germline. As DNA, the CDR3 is TGTGCCAGCAGGGAGGGGACAGGGGGCTCCTACGAGCAGTACTTC. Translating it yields CASREGTGGSYEQYF.

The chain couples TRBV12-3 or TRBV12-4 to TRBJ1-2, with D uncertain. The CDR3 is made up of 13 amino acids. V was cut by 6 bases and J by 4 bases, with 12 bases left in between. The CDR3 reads CASSPTAIYGYTF. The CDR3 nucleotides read TGTGCCAGCAGCCCGACGGCTATCTATGGCTACACCTTC.

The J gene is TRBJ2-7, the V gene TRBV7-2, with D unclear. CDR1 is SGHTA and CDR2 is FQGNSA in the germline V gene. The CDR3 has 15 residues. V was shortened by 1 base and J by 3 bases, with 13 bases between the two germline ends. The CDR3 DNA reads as TGTGCCAGCAGCTTAGGACCTCGGGTTGGCTACGAGCAGTACTTC. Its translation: CASSLGPRVGYEQYF.